This T cell receptor beta chain stems from a study of blood T cell repertoires in COVID-19. Looking at the study overall: Acute-phase and convalescent COVID-19 samples originated in the United States, Italy and Spain.

The V and J ends lost 7 bases and 3 bases respectively, with 13 bases between them. This CDR3 is built from 13 residues. Germline values: CDR1 MRHNA, CDR2 SNTAGT. Clones were read by immunoSEQ multiplex PCR, and TCRdb kept only the in-frame ones, dropping some. This table has 250,000 to 350,000 clones, roughly 87% appearing once. The sequence came from a woman between 45 and 65 years old who had recovered from COVID-19. Sequenced: peripheral blood. V usage is TRBV6-4 and J usage is TRBJ2-7, with D possibly being TRBD2 (5 bases). The CDR3 protein is CASTWSGDYEQYF. DNA of the CDR3: TGTGCCAGCACCTGGTCCGGGGACTACGAGCAGTACTTC.